Given below is one TCR beta chain in context. Its antigen specificity is not known. No qualities accompany the bases; no much larger clone lies one base away. The data are from a study of beta chain features in type 1 diabetes (dated by TCRdb to 2017 to 2018). Some background on the complete study: Mean age, gender distribution, total cell number and subset yield were not different between patients and healthy donors. A total of roughly 110 million sorted cells were examined across all samples, and the number of cells per subset was strongly correlated with RNA yield. The study compared TCRB repertoires of sorted circulating CD4+ T cell subsets between recently diagnosed type 1 diabetes patients and matched healthy donors. Whereas all 30 or so donors provided naive and central memory subsets, regulatory and stem cell-like memory subsets were isolated from just 8 patients and roughly eight healthy donors. The paper as a whole reports these results and caveats: Fewer insertions and more nucleotide deletions at VDJ recombination sites were observed in patients with type 1 diabetes, implying thymic rearrangement abnormalities. Shorter templates might have been favored by PCR, but patient and control samples were amplified and corrected together, so both groups would have been affected equally by any skew. In all four CD4+ subsets, TCRB CDR3 length was moderately but significantly shorter in type 1 diabetes patients. Because cDNA rather than genomic DNA was sequenced, highly expressing activated cells could have been over-represented, although no difference in activation and CD3 levels was found between groups. The naive, central memory and regulatory TCRB repertoires appeared to resemble one another more closely among patients than among healthy donors. Because small numbers of individuals were included in the HLA sub-analyses, any influence of HLA type on TCRB rearrangement was left unresolved.

The germline V gene (reference sequence) provides CDR1 PRHDT and CDR2 FYEKMQ. The CDR3 covers 13 residues, taking in both the cysteine and the phenylalanine. The DNA shown is the 39-base CDR3, in frame from base 1. Clipping removes 3 bases from V and 5 bases from J, with 1 as the unmatched junction base count. From each donor, a single peripheral blood sample of roughly 0.11 L on average was drawn into heparinised tubes. A BD FACSAria II and a panel including CD45RO, CCR7, CD25, CD127, CD95 and CD27 were used to sort naive, central memory, regulatory and stem cell-like memory CD4+ T cells. Every sorted population had a purity above 95%. PBMCs were isolated immediately by Lymphoprep density gradient centrifugation and stained directly without culture. To minimize batch effects, samples were stained and sorted in pairs, one healthy donor with one patient per experiment. The High Capacity cDNA Reverse Transcription Kit was used to reverse transcribe all of the isolated RNA, meaning that expressed TCRB transcripts were what got sequenced. Deep immunoSEQ sequencing was performed on naive, central memory and regulatory T cell samples, with an average of around 3.5 million total reads per sample. After sorted cells were lysed in RLT buffer, RNA was extracted with DNase-treated RNeasy Micro or Mini kits, with the choice depending on cell number. Each cell subset was processed on its own to prevent cross-contamination, while patient and healthy donor samples were processed together. The immunoSEQ multiplex PCR was used to amplify TCRB sequences from cDNA, generating 87-bp fragments that spanned the CDR3 region. Sequencing of the amplicons was done on the Illumina HiSeq platform. Per the authors' processing: Synthetic template baselines were used to correct PCR bias computationally, reads within Hamming distance 2 were collapsed, and singletons that could not be merged were discarded. Reads were aligned against IMGT so that V, D and J genes, CDR3 length and insertions or deletions at six rearrangement sites could be assigned. Within each subset, clonotype counts were normalized to sorted cell number, after which true diversity and Gini coefficients were computed with the tcR R package. Repertoire sharing was quantified using the overlap coefficient calculated on TCRB nucleotide sequences. Out-of-frame TCRB sequences from naive cells were analyzed to stand in for the pre-selection repertoire. Sourced from immuneACCESS, this table was stored by TCRdb with only in-frame sequences that have V and J called. A share of the clones is absent; for the studies checked, an unresolved V gene accounts for under half, and the remainder has no known explanation. V, J and clone size derive from that table, while D and trimming were established from the DNA sequence. This sample holds just under 150,000 clones; more than 9% were observed only once. The top ten clones comprise under 1.5% of the sample.

Input material: naive CD4+ T cells from blood. The sample's cell subset or site label is to be understood as: true naive CD4+ T cells. The receptor was derived from a man aged 18-30 years in good health. The chain couples TRBV13 to TRBJ1-1; a stretch of 9 junction bases matches TRBD1. The CDR3 protein: CASSLDRGTEAFF. The nucleotide sequence reads as follows: TGTGCCAGCAGCTTGGACAGGGGAACTGAAGCTTTCTTT. Full variable domain (CDR3 extended with the reference TRBV13 and TRBJ1-1 proteins): AAGVIQSPRHLIKEKRETATLKCYPIPRHDTVYWYQQGPGQDPQFLISFYEKMQSDKGSIPDRFSAQQFSDYHSELNMSSLELGDSALYFCASSLDRGTEAFFGQGTRLTVV.